This T cell receptor beta chain came from a study of cytomegalovirus exposure and HLA in healthy donors. PCR employed 60 Vbeta and 13 Jbeta primers. TCRdb's copy holds only in-frame clones and misses some; the assay was immunoSEQ multiplex PCR. The table lists roughly 98,000 clones, roughly 70% of them singletons. V dropped 6 bases and J dropped 3 bases, with 12 bases sitting between them. CDR1 is SGHTA and CDR2 is FQGNSA in the germline V gene. CDR3 length equals 14 residues. The study's findings and limits: Earlier analysis looked at TCR beta V segments, and most were productive about 87% or about 30% of the time. The authors later linked a missense DCLRE1C variant to TCR beta V- and J-gene trimming. The authors later found HLA-associated TCR beta chains more clonally expanded than equally common others.

Regarding this clone: Its antigen remains unidentified.

The chain employs TRBV7-2 and TRBJ2-1; D possibly corresponds to TRBD2 (6 bases). The sample consisted of PBMCs. The sequence was collected from a man aged 50 or older in good health and CMV-seronegative. As DNA, the CDR3 is TGTGCCAGCAGACCAGCCGGGAGCTACAATGAGCAGTTCTTC. This translates into CASRPAGSYNEQFF.